Listed below are T cell receptor beta chains from one sample, sequenced in a study of shared clonotypes between healthy human individuals. TCRdb's copy holds only in-frame clones and misses some; the assay was immunoSEQ multiplex PCR. This repertoire shows approximately 1.5 million clones, around 98.5% found once; its top ten account for around 0.33%. The sequencing sample was made of naive CD4+ T cells sorted from blood. The receptors come from a man aged 25-45 years in good health. CDR3s include the opening cysteine and the closing phenylalanine or tryptophan. D genes are given only for firm matches. Size is stated for part of the rows, as once, few or many counts, or as a class when the clone is expanded.

v_call	j_call	clone_size	d_call	cdr3_aa	cdr3_nt
TRBV2	TRBJ2-1	NA	NA	CASLPTYANEQFF	TGTGCCAGCCTACCAACTTACGCCAATGAGCAGTTCTTC
TRBV2	TRBJ1-5	NA	NA	CASSVRGQPQHF	TGTGCCAGCAGTGTAAGGGGGCAGCCCCAGCATTTT
TRBV15	TRBJ2-3	NA	NA	CATSRDVLGWTDTQYF	TGTGCCACCAGCAGAGATGTCCTGGGGTGGACAGATACGCAGTATTTT
TRBV28	TRBJ2-7	NA	TRBD2	CASRGAGFEYEQYF	TGTGCCAGCAGGGGAGCGGGATTTGAGTACGAGCAGTACTTC
TRBV5-1	TRBJ1-2	NA	TRBD1	CASSSYRGDKDGYTF	TGCGCCAGCAGCTCTTACAGGGGCGACAAGGATGGCTACACCTTC
TRBV19	TRBJ1-5	few	NA	CASRGSNQPQHF	TGTGCCAGTAGAGGTAGCAATCAGCCCCAGCATTTT
TRBV19	TRBJ2-3	NA	TRBD1	CASRDRADTDTQYF	TGTGCCAGCAGGGACAGGGCCGACACAGATACGCAGTATTTT
TRBV7-8	TRBJ2-2	NA	NA	CASSFTRERSANTGELFF	TGTGCCAGCAGTTTTACGAGAGAGCGGTCCGCGAACACCGGGGAGCTGTTTTTT
TRBV4-3	TRBJ2-5	NA	NA	CASSQGQGPGETQYF	TGCGCCAGCAGCCAAGGCCAGGGTCCGGGGGAGACCCAGTACTTC
TRBV7-6	TRBJ2-1	NA	TRBD2	CASSLNPVGRYNEQFF	TGTGCCAGCAGCTTAAATCCCGTCGGGAGGTACAATGAGCAGTTCTTC
TRBV5-1	TRBJ2-2	NA	TRBD1	CASSSAGTGGSSGNTGELFF	TGCGCCAGCAGCTCCGCTGGGACAGGGGGCTCTAGCGGGAACACCGGGGAGCTGTTTTTT
TRBV4-1	TRBJ2-7	NA	TRBD2	CASSLLAGLDRHEQYF	TGCGCCAGCAGCCTCCTAGCGGGGTTGGACCGTCACGAGCAGTACTTC
TRBV2	TRBJ2-3	NA	TRBD2	CATTGLAGADTQYF	TGTGCCACCACGGGCCTAGCGGGAGCAGATACGCAGTATTTT
TRBV6-5	TRBJ2-1	NA	NA	CASSQRVGEQFF	TGTGCCAGCAGCCAACGGGTGGGTGAGCAGTTCTTC
TRBV9	TRBJ2-5	NA	NA	CASTLGSLGETQYF	TGTGCCAGCACCCTGGGATCTTTGGGGGAGACCCAGTACTTC
TRBV19	TRBJ2-2	NA	NA	CASSRSGSGELFF	TGTGCCAGTAGTCGGTCGGGGAGCGGGGAGCTGTTTTTT
TRBV6-1	TRBJ2-1	NA	TRBD2	CASRLGLVIYNEQFF	TGTGCCAGCAGGCTGGGACTAGTAATCTACAATGAGCAGTTCTTC
TRBV14	TRBJ2-3	NA	TRBD2	CASSPPGSGGDTQYF	TGTGCCAGCAGCCCCCCGGGCTCGGGGGGAGATACGCAGTATTTT
TRBV9	TRBJ2-5	NA	TRBD1	CASSASGTGVETQYF	TGTGCCAGCAGCGCCTCCGGGACAGGGGTAGAGACCCAGTACTTC
TRBV5-1	TRBJ2-7	NA	TRBD2	CASNGGLAGVISYEQYF	TGCGCCAGCAACGGGGGACTAGCGGGAGTGATTTCCTACGAGCAGTACTTC
TRBV5-1	TRBJ1-1	NA	TRBD1	CASSSQGGGVNTEAFF	TGCGCCAGCAGCTCCCAGGGGGGAGGGGTGAACACTGAAGCTTTCTTT
TRBV10-3	TRBJ2-7	NA	NA	CASRLWDEQYF	TGTGCCTCCAGGCTATGGGACGAGCAGTACTTC
TRBV6-5	TRBJ1-1	once	NA	CASSRLTGGEAFF	TGTGCCAGCAGTAGATTGACTGGCGGTGAAGCTTTCTTT
TRBV13	TRBJ2-7	NA	NA	CASSFQPAYEQYF	TGTGCCAGCAGCTTCCAGCCAGCCTACGAGCAGTACTTC
TRBV7-2	TRBJ2-2	NA	NA	CASSLQSGAGTGELFF	TGTGCCAGCAGCTTACAATCGGGCGCGGGCACCGGGGAGCTGTTTTTT
TRBV29-1	TRBJ2-7	NA	NA	CSFKKGTYEQYF	TGCAGTTTTAAGAAGGGAACCTACGAGCAGTACTTC
TRBV29-1	TRBJ2-3	NA	NA	CSVTQGLRDTQYF	TGCAGCGTGACACAGGGACTGAGGGATACGCAGTATTTT
TRBV5-1	TRBJ2-7	once	TRBD1	CASSSWTGDYEQYF	TGCGCCAGCAGCTCCTGGACAGGGGACTACGAGCAGTACTTC
TRBV7-2	TRBJ2-5	NA	NA	CASSFDGRATQYF	TGTGCCAGCAGCTTTGACGGGAGAGCGACCCAGTACTTC
TRBV18	TRBJ2-2	NA	TRBD2	CASHFLAGVNGAGELFF	TGTGCCAGCCATTTTCTAGCGGGAGTCAACGGGGCCGGGGAGCTGTTTTTT